A selection of T cell receptor beta chains follows, all from one sample in a study of blood T cell repertoires in COVID-19. Produced via immunoSEQ multiplex PCR; TCRdb's table is partial and in-frame only. The profile covers 90,000 to 100,000 clones, with roughly 89% appearing a single time and 15% taken by the ten largest. Source material: peripheral blood. These receptors came from a human donor in a cohort sampled during active COVID-19. Both conserved end residues are part of each CDR3. A D gene is named only where the DNA matches it firmly. Size values are once, few and many counts, or a class for expanded clones, and some rows have none.

>.|.|TRBJ1-3|TRBV30|18
TGTGCCTGGAGTGAAATCGCCGGGACTTCGTACTCTGGAAACACCATATATTTT
CAWSEIAGTSYSGNTIYF
>TRBD2|.|TRBJ2-7|TRBV9|14
TGTGCCAGCAGCCCCCAGGGTAGCGGGAGGGAGCAGTACTTC
CASSPQGSGREQYF
>.|.|TRBJ1-1|TRBV5-4|15
TGTGCCAGCAGCCCGTTACAGGGCGGGCACACTGAAGCTTTCTTT
CASSPLQGGHTEAFF
>.|.|TRBJ2-3|TRBV27|16
TGTGCCAGCAGTTTATACTCCGGGGAAGGCACAGATACGCAGTATTTT
CASSLYSGEGTDTQYF
>TRBD2|.|TRBJ2-1|TRBV2|15
TGTGCCAGCAGTGAATCTAGCGGGAGTTGGGATGAGCAGTTCTTC
CASSESSGSWDEQFF
>.|.|TRBJ1-6|TRBV2|14
TGTGCCAGCAGTGACAGGCCTCCGGATTCACCCCTCCACTTT
CASSDRPPDSPLHF
>.|.|TRBJ1-2|TRBV5-6|14
TGTGCCAGCAGCTTCGCGGGAGGGAACTATGGCTACACCTTC
CASSFAGGNYGYTF
>.|.|TRBJ1-2|TRBV4-1|15
TGCGCCAGCAGCCAAGCCACAGGGAACTTCTATGGCTACACCTTC
CASSQATGNFYGYTF
>.|.|TRBJ2-3|TRBV7-9|15
TGTGCCAGCAGCCCTAGCCCCTGGAGCACAGATACGCAGTATTTT
CASSPSPWSTDTQYF
>.|.|TRBJ2-3|TRBV5-8|15
TGTGCCAGCAGCTTGGTTTTAGGGGACACAGATACGCAGTATTTT
CASSLVLGDTDTQYF
>.|.|TRBJ1-6|TRBV2|12
TGTGCCAGCACCATAAGCCAGGTTCTCTTCCACTTT
CASTISQVLFHF
>TRBD2|.|TRBJ2-1|TRBV27|16
TGTGCCAGCAGTCCCAGCGGGAGGGCTCGTGGCAATGAGCAGTTCTTC
CASSPSGRARGNEQFF
>.|.|TRBJ2-6|TRBV27|18
TGTGCCAGCAGTTTTTATTGGGGGGAGAGCTCTGGGGCCAACGTCCTGACTTTC
CASSFYWGESSGANVLTF
>TRBD2|.|TRBJ2-7|TRBV27|16
TGTGCCAGCAGTTTACCCCCTGGGCTGGGCGGGGGCGAGCAGTACTTC
CASSLPPGLGGGEQYF
>.|few|TRBJ1-4|TRBV6-5|11
TGTGCCAGCCGGGAAAGTGAAAAACTGTTTTTT
CASRESEKLFF
>TRBD2|.|TRBJ2-1|TRBV6-6|13
TGTGCCAGCTACTATTCGGGAGGCAATGAGCAGTTCTTC
CASYYSGGNEQFF
>.|.|TRBJ2-4|TRBV15|15
TGTGCCACCAGCATACCCGGGATAACCAAAAACATTCAGTACTTC
CATSIPGITKNIQYF
>TRBD2|.|TRBJ2-3|TRBV6-2/TRBV6-3|17
TGTGCCAGCAGTGCTAGGACTAGCGGGAGTGGCACAGATACGCAGTATTTT
CASSARTSGSGTDTQYF
>.|.|TRBJ1-2|TRBV3-1/TRBV3-2|15
TGTGCCAGCAGCCATGACAGATCACTAAACTATGGCTACACCTTC
CASSHDRSLNYGYTF
>TRBD2|.|TRBJ2-5|TRBV4-3|18
TGCGCCAGCAGCCAAGATCCGGGGGGTGGTAGCGGGACAGAGACCCAGTACTTC
CASSQDPGGGSGTETQYF
>.|.|TRBJ2-5|TRBV11-2|14
TGTGCCAGCAGCTTAGCCCAATTTCAAGAGACCCAGTACTTC
CASSLAQFQETQYF
>TRBD2|.|TRBJ2-1|TRBV30|16
TGTGCCTGGAGTGGGGTACTAGCGGGGGCCTACAATGAGCAGTTCTTC
CAWSGVLAGAYNEQFF
>TRBD2|.|TRBJ2-1|TRBV25-1|15
TGTGCCAGCAATACAGGACTAGCAGGGCGCAATGAGCAGTTCTTC
CASNTGLAGRNEQFF
>.|.|TRBJ1-1|TRBV7-3|15
TGTGCCAGCAGCACAAGCGGCGGCATGAACACTGAAGCTTTCTTT
CASSTSGGMNTEAFF
>TRBD1|.|TRBJ2-7|TRBV7-3|13
TGTGCCAGCAGCTTATCAGGGGGCCCGGAGCAGTACTTC
CASSLSGGPEQYF
>.|.|TRBJ2-1|TRBV3-1/TRBV3-2|12
TGTGCCAGCAGCCAAAAGAGGAATGAGCAGTTCTTC
CASSQKRNEQFF
>.|.|TRBJ2-1|TRBV28|13
TGTGCCAGCAGTGACCTAGTGTACAATGAGCAGTTCTTC
CASSDLVYNEQFF